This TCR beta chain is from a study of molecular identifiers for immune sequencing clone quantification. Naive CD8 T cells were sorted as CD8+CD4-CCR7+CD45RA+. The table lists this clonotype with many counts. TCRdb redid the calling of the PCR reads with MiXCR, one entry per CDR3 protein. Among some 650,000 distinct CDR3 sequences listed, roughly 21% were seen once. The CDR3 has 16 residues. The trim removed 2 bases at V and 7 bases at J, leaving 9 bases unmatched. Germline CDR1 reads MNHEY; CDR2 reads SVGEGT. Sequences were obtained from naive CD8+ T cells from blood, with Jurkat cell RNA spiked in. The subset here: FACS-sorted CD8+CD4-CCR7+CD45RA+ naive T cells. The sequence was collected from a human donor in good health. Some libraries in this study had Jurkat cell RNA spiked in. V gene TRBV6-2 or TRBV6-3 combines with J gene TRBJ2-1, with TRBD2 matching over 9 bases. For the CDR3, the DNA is TGTGCCAGCAGTTACCCCCCCGGGACTAGCATTAATGAGCAGTTCTTC. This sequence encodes CASSYPPGTSINEQFF.